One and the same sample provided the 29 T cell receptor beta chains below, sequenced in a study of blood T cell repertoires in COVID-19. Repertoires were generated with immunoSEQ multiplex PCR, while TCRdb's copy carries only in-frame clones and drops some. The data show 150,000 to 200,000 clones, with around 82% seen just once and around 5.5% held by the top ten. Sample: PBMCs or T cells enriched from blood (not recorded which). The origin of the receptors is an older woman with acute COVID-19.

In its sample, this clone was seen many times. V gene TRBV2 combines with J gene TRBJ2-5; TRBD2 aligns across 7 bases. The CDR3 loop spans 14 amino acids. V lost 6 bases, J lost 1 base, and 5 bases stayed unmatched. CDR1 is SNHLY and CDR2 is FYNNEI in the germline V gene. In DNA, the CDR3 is TGTGCCAGCAGGGATTGGACTAGCCAAGAGACCCAGTACTTC. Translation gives CASRDWTSQETQYF. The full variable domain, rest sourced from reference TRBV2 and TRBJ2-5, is EPEVTQTPSHQVTQMGQEVILRCVPISNHLYFYWYRQILGQKVEFLVSFYNNEISEKSEIFDDQFSVERPDGSNFTLKIRSTKLEDSAMYFCASRDWTSQETQYFGPGTRLLVL.

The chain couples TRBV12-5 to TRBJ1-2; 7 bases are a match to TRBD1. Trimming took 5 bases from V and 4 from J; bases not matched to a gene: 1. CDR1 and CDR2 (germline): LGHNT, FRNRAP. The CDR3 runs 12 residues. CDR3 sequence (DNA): TGTGCTAGTGGTCAGGGGGGCTATGGCTACACCTTC. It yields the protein CASGQGGYGYTF. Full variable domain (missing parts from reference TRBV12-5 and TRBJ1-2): DARVTQTPRHKVTEMGQEVTMRCQPILGHNTVFWYRQTMMQGLELLAYFRNRAPLDDSGMPKDRFSAEMPDATLATLKIQPSEPRDSAVYFCASGQGGYGYTFGSGTRLTVV.

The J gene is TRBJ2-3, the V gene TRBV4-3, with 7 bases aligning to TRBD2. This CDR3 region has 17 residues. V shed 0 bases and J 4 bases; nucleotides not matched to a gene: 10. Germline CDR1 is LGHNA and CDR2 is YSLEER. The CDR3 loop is CASSQEVGGSSSDTQYF. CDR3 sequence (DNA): TGCGCCAGCAGCCAAGAGGTGGGCGGGAGTAGTTCAGATACGCAGTATTTT.

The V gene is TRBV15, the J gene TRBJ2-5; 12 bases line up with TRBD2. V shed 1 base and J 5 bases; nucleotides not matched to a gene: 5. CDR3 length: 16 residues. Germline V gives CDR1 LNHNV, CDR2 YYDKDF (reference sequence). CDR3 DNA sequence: TGTGCCACCAGCAGAGGTTTCCTAGCGGGAGGGGAGACCCAGTACTTC. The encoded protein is CATSRGFLAGGETQYF.

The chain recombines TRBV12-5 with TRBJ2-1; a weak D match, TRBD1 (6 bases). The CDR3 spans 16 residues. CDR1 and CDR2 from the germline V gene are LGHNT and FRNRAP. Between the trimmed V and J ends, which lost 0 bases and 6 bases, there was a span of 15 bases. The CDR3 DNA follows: TGTGCTAGTGGTTTGGTAGTCCAGGGGAAGGGCAATGAGCAGTTCTTC. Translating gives CASGLVVQGKGNEQFF. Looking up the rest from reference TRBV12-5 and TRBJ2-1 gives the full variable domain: DARVTQTPRHKVTEMGQEVTMRCQPILGHNTVFWYRQTMMQGLELLAYFRNRAPLDDSGMPKDRFSAEMPDATLATLKIQPSEPRDSAVYFCASGLVVQGKGNEQFFGPGTRLTVL.

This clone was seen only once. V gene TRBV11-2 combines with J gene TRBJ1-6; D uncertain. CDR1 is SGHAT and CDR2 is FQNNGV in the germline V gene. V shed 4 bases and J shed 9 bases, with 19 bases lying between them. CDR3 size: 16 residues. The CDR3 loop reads CASSSIETGGGSPLHF. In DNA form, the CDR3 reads TGTGCCAGCAGCTCGATTGAGACGGGAGGCGGTTCACCCCTCCACTTT.

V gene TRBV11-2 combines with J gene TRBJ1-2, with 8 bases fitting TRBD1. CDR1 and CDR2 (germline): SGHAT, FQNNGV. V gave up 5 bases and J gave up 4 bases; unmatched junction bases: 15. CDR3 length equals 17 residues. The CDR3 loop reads CASSQGGQAKRSYGYTF. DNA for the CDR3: TGTGCCAGCAGCCAAGGGGGACAGGCGAAGCGGAGCTATGGCTACACCTTC. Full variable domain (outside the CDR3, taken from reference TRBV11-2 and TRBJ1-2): EAGVAQSPRYKIIEKRQSVAFWCNPISGHATLYWYQQILGQGPKLLIQFQNNGVVDDSQLPKDRFSAERLKGVDSTLKIQPAKLEDSAVYLCASSQGGQAKRSYGYTFGSGTRLTVV.

As DNA, the CDR3 is TGTGCCAGCAGCCAAGATCGGTATGGGAGGGGCTACGAGCAGTACTTC. Translation gives CASSQDRYGRGYEQYF. The chain couples TRBV4-2 to TRBJ2-7; 7 bases map to TRBD2. Per the germline V gene, CDR1 is LGHNA and CDR2 is YNFKEQ. V dropped 0 bases and J dropped 3; count of bases not matched to a gene: 8. This CDR3 has 16 amino acids.

CDR3 sequence: CASSREVYNEQFF. DNA of the CDR3: TGTGCCAGCTCACGGGAGGTCTACAATGAGCAGTTCTTC. The J gene is TRBJ2-1, the V gene TRBV28; 7 bases are shared with TRBD2. Germline assignment: CDR1 MDHEN and CDR2 SYDVKM. V lost 8 bases to trimming and J lost 3 bases; unmatched junction nucleotides: 4. The length of the CDR3 is 13 residues.

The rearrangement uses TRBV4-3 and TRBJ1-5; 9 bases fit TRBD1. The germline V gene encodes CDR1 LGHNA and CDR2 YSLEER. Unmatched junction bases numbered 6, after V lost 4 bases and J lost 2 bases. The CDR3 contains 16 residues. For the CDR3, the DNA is TGCGCCAGCAGCCCCAGTCGGACAGGGGGCAATCAGCCCCAGCATTTT. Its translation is CASSPSRTGGNQPQHF.

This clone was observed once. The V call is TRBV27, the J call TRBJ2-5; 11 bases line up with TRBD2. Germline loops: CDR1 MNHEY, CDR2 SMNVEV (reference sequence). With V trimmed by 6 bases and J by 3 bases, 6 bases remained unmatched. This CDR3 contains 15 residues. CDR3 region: CASRTPGLAEETQYF. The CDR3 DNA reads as TGTGCCAGCAGAACACCGGGACTAGCGGAAGAGACCCAGTACTTC.

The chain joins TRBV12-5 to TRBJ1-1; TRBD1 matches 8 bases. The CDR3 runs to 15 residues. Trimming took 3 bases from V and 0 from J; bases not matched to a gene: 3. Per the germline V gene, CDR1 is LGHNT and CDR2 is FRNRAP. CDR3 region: CASGFDRGLNTEAFF. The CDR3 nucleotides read TGTGCTAGTGGTTTTGACAGGGGTCTGAACACTGAAGCTTTCTTT. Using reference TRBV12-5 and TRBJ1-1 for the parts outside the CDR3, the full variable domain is DARVTQTPRHKVTEMGQEVTMRCQPILGHNTVFWYRQTMMQGLELLAYFRNRAPLDDSGMPKDRFSAEMPDATLATLKIQPSEPRDSAVYFCASGFDRGLNTEAFFGQGTRLTVV.

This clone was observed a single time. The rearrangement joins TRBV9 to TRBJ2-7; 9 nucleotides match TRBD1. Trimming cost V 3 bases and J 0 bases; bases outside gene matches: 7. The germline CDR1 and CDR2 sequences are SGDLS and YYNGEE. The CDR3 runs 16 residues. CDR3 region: CASSADGQGLSYEQYF. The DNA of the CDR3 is TGTGCCAGCAGCGCGGATGGACAGGGGCTCTCCTACGAGCAGTACTTC.

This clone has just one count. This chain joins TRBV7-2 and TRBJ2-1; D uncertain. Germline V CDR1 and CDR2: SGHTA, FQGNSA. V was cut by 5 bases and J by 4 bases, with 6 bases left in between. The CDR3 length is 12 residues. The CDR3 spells CASSRTYNEQFF. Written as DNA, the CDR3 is TGTGCCAGCAGCCGCACTTACAATGAGCAGTTCTTC.

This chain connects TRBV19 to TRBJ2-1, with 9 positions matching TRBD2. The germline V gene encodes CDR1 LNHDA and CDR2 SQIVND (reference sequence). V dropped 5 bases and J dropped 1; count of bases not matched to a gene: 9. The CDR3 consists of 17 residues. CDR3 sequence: CASSVLHAGGSYNEQFF. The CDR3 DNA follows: TGTGCCAGTAGTGTCCTTCATGCGGGGGGGTCCTACAATGAGCAGTTCTTC.

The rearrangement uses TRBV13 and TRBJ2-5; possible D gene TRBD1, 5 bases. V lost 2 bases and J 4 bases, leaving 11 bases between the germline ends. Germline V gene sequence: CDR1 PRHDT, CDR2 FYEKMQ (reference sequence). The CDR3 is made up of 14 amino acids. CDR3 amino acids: CASSLLTQGETQYF. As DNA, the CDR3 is TGTGCCAGCAGCTTATTAACTCAGGGAGAGACCCAGTACTTC.

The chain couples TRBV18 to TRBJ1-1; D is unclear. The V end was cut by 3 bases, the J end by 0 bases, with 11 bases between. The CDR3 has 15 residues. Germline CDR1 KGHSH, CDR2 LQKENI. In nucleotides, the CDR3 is TGTGCCAGCTCACCCACAGAGTTGTTGAACACTGAAGCTTTCTTT. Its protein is CASSPTELLNTEAFF.

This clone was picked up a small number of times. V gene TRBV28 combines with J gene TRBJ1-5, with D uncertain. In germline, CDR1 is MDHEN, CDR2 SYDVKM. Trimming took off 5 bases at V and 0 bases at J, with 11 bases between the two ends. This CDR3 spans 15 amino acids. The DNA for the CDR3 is TGTGCCAGCAGTCCACCCGGGTCTAGCAATCAGCCCCAGCATTTT. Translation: CASSPPGSSNQPQHF.

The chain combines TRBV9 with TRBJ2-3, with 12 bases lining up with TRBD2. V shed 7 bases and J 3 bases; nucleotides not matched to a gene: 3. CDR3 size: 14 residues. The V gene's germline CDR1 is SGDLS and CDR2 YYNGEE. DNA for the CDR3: TGTGCCAGCGGACTAGCGGGGTTTACAGATACGCAGTATTTT. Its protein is CASGLAGFTDTQYF.

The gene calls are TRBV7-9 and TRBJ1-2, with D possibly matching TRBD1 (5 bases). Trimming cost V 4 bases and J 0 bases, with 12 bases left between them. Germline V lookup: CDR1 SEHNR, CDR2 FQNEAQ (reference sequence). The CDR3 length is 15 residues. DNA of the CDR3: TGTGCCAGCAGCTCCAACAGGAGACCTAACTATGGCTACACCTTC. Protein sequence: CASSSNRRPNYGYTF.

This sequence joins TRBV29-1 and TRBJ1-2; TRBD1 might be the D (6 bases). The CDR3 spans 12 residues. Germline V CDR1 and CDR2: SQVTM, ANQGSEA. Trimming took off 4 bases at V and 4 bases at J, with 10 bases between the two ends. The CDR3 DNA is TGCAGCGTTGCAGGGGAGGGCTATGGCTACACCTTC. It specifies CSVAGEGYGYTF.

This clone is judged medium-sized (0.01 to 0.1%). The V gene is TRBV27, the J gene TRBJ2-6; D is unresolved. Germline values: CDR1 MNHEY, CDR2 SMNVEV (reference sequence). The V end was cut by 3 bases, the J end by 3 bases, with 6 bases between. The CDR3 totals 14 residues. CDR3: CASSFFGGANVLTF. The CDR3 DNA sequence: TGTGCCAGCAGTTTCTTCGGTGGGGCCAACGTCCTGACTTTC. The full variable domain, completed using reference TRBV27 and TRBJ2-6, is EAQVTQNPRYLITVTGKKLTVTCSQNMNHEYMSWYRQDPGLGLRQIYYSMNVEVTDKGDVPEGYKVSRKEKRNFPLILESPSPNQTSLYFCASSFFGGANVLTFGAGSRLTVL.

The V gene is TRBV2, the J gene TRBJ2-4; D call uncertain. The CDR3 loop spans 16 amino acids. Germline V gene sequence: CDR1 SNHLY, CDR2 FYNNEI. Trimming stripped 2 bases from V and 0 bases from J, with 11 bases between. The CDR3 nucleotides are TGTGCCAGCAGTGAACCAGAACACCTAGCCAAAAACATTCAGTACTTC. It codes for CASSEPEHLAKNIQYF. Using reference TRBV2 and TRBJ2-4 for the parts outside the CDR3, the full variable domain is EPEVTQTPSHQVTQMGQEVILRCVPISNHLYFYWYRQILGQKVEFLVSFYNNEISEKSEIFDDQFSVERPDGSNFTLKIRSTKLEDSAMYFCASSEPEHLAKNIQYFGAGTRLSVL.

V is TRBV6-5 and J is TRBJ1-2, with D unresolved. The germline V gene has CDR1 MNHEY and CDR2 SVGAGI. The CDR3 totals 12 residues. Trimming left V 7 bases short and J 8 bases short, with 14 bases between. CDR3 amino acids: CASKAAARGYTF. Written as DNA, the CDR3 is TGTGCCAGCAAAGCGGCGGCACGAGGCTACACCTTC.

The CDR3 reads CASSPDRGRGKETQYF. The CDR3 DNA follows: TGTGCCAGCTCACCAGACAGGGGAAGGGGGAAAGAGACCCAGTACTTC. The chain employs TRBV18 and TRBJ2-5; 8 nucleotides align to TRBD1. Germline V CDR1 and CDR2: KGHSH, LQKENI. The V gene end was trimmed by 2 bases and the J gene end by 3 bases; junction bases not matched to a gene: 8. CDR3 length equals 16 residues.

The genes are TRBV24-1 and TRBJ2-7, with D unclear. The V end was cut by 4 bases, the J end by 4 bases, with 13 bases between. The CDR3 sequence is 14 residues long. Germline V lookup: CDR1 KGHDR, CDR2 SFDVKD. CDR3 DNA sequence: TGTGCCACCAGTGAGTCGACTTTGTCTTACGAGCAGTACTTC. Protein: CATSESTLSYEQYF.

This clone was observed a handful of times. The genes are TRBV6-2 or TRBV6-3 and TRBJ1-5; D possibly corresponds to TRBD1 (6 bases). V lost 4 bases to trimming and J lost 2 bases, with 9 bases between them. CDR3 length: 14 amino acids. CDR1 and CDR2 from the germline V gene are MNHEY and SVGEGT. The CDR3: CASSSQGRNQPQHF. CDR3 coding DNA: TGTGCCAGCAGTTCACAGGGTCGCAATCAGCCCCAGCATTTT.

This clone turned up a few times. CDR3 protein: CASSQDLPPGADTQYF. In nucleotides, the CDR3 is TGCGCCAGCAGCCAAGATCTACCCCCGGGGGCAGATACGCAGTATTTT. This rearrangement joins TRBV4-3 to TRBJ2-3, with D possibly TRBD2 on 6 matching bases. The germline V gene encodes CDR1 LGHNA and CDR2 YSLEER. V lost 0 bases and J lost 4, with 14 bases in between. This CDR3 has 16 residues.

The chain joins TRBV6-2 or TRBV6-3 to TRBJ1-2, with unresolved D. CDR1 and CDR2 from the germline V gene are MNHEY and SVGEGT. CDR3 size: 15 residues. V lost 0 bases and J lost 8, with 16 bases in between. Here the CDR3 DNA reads TGTGCCAGCAGTTACTCCCGGGGTCTCACTAAAGGCTACACCTTC. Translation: CASSYSRGLTKGYTF.